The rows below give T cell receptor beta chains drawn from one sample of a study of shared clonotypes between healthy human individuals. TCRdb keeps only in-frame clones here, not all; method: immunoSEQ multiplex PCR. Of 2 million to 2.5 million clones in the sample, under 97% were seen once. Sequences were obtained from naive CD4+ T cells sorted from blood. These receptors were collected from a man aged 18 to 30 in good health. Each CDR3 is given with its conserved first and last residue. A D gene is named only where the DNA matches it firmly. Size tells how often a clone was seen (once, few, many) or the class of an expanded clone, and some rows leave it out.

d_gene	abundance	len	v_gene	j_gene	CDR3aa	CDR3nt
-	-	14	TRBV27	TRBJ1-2	CASNNGPSGYGYTF	TGTGCCAGCAACAATGGGCCCTCCGGCTATGGCTACACCTTC
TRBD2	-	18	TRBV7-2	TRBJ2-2	CASSLVLAGDSNTGELFF	TGTGCCAGCAGCTTAGTACTAGCGGGGGATTCGAACACCGGGGAGCTGTTTTTT
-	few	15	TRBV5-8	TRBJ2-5	CASSLGGLLLETQYF	TGTGCCAGCAGCTTGGGGGGGCTGCTTTTGGAGACCCAGTACTTC
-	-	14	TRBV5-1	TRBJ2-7	CASRRLGPYYEQYF	TGCGCCAGCAGAAGATTGGGGCCCTACTACGAGCAGTACTTC
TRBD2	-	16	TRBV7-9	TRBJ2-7	CASSLVSLAETYEQYF	TGTGCCAGCAGCTTAGTCTCTCTAGCGGAAACCTACGAGCAGTACTTC
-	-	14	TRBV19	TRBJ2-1	CASSIVGLNNEQFF	TGTGCCAGTAGTATAGTAGGCCTTAACAATGAGCAGTTCTTC
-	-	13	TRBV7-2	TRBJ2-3	CASSLAYTDTQYF	TGTGCCAGCAGTCTAGCTTACACAGATACGCAGTATTTT
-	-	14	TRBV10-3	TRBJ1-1	CAISGETVNTEAFF	TGTGCCATCAGTGGGGAGACAGTGAACACTGAAGCTTTCTTT
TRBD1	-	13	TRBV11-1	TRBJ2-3	CASSPGGADTQYF	TGTGCCAGCAGCCCAGGGGGCGCAGATACGCAGTATTTT
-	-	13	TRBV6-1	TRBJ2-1	CASSLGHNNEQFF	TGTGCCAGCAGCTTGGGACACAACAATGAGCAGTTCTTC
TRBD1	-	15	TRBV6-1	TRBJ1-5	CASSGPQGVGQPQHF	TGTGCCAGCAGTGGACCACAGGGGGTGGGCCAGCCCCAGCATTTT
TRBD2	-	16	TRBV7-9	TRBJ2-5	CASSNSSGRYQETQYF	TGTGCCAGCAGCAACTCTAGCGGCCGTTACCAAGAGACCCAGTACTTC
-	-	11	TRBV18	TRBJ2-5	CASSPLETQYF	TGTGCCAGCTCACCACTGGAGACCCAGTACTTC
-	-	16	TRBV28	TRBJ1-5	CASSRTQGLGNQPQHF	TGTGCCAGCAGTCGAACGCAGGGTTTAGGCAATCAGCCCCAGCATTTT
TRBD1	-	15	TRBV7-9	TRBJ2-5	CASSLAGRGLETQYF	TGTGCCAGCAGCTTAGCGGGCAGGGGGCTGGAGACCCAGTACTTC
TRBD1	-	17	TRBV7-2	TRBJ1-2	CASSFRAGGQGADGYTF	TGTGCCAGCAGCTTTCGGGCCGGGGGTCAGGGGGCAGATGGCTACACCTTC
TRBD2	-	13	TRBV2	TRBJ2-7	CASTTGGTYEQYF	TGTGCCAGCACTACGGGGGGGACCTACGAGCAGTACTTC
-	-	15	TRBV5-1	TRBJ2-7	CASSEGRLASHEQYF	TGCGCCAGCAGCGAGGGACGGCTGGCATCCCACGAGCAGTACTTC
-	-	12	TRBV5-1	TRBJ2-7	CASSPQGPEQYF	TGCGCCAGCAGCCCGCAGGGTCCCGAGCAGTACTTC
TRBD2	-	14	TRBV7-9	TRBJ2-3	CATRQASGGDTQYF	TGTGCCACCCGTCAGGCTAGCGGGGGGGATACGCAGTATTTT
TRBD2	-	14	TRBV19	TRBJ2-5	CASSTGLAEETQYF	TGTGCCAGTAGTACCGGACTAGCGGAAGAGACCCAGTACTTC
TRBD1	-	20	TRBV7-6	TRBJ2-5	CASSLAIAPGQIYWQETQYF	TGTGCCAGCAGCTTAGCCATAGCCCCGGGACAGATTTATTGGCAAGAGACCCAGTACTTC
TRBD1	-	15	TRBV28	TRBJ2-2	CASSFGQGFVGELFF	TGTGCCAGCAGTTTTGGACAGGGGTTTGTCGGGGAGCTGTTTTTT
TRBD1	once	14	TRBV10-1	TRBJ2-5	CASSAGTVQETQYF	TGCGCCAGCAGTGCTGGGACAGTCCAAGAGACCCAGTACTTC
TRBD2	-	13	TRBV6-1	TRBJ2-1	CASRLAGYNEQFF	TGTGCCAGCAGACTAGCGGGCTACAATGAGCAGTTCTTC
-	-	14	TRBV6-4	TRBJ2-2	CASSPSRDTGELFF	TGTGCCAGCAGCCCAAGTAGGGACACCGGGGAGCTGTTTTTT
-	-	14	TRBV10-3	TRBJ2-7	CAIKGGGAPYEQYF	TGTGCCATAAAGGGAGGGGGGGCCCCGTACGAGCAGTACTTC
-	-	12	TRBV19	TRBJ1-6	CASSDVNSPLHF	TGTGCCAGTAGTGACGTGAATTCACCCCTCCACTTT
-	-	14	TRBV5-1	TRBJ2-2	CASSLVAHTGELFF	TGCGCCAGCAGCTTGGTGGCCCACACCGGGGAGCTGTTTTTT
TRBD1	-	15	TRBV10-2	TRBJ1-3	CASSESGGGGNTIYF	TGCGCCAGCAGTGAGTCCGGAGGGGGCGGAAACACCATATATTTT
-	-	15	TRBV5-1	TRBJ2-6	CASSPGAAGANVLTF	TGCGCCAGCAGCCCCGGGGCTGCTGGGGCCAACGTCCTGACTTTC
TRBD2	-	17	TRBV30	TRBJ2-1	CAWSVRAGGTNYNEQFF	TGTGCCTGGAGTGTAAGAGCGGGAGGGACAAACTACAATGAGCAGTTCTTC
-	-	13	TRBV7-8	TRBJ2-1	CASSLGRYNEQFF	TGTGCCAGCAGCTTAGGAAGATACAATGAGCAGTTCTTC
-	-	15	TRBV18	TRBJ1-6	CASSPTETYNSPLHF	TGTGCCAGCTCACCTACAGAAACTTATAATTCACCCCTCCACTTT
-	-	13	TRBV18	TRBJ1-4	CASSPITGTELFF	TGTGCCAGCTCACCTATAACAGGGACGGAACTGTTTTTT
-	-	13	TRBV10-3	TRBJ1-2	CAISDVGAYGYTF	TGTGCCATCAGTGACGTTGGGGCCTATGGCTACACCTTC
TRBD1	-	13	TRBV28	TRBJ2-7	CASSLDRGREQYF	TGTGCCAGCAGTTTAGACAGGGGGCGAGAGCAGTACTTC
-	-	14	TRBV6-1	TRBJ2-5	CASSTGRLQETQYF	TGTGCCAGCAGCACAGGGAGGCTCCAAGAGACCCAGTACTTC
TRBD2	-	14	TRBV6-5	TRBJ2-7	CASSYSRGSHEQYF	TGTGCCAGCAGTTACTCGCGGGGGTCCCACGAGCAGTACTTC
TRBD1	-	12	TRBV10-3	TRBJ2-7	CAISGGQPEQYF	TGTGCCATCAGTGGGGGACAGCCCGAGCAGTACTTC
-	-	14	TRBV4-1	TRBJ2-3	CASSLSSSADTQYF	TGCGCCAGCAGCCTTAGCTCTTCGGCAGATACGCAGTATTTT
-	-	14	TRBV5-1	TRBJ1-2	CASSLEAGSYGYTF	TGCGCCAGCAGCTTGGAGGCAGGAAGCTATGGCTACACCTTC
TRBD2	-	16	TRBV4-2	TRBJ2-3	CASSQRTSGSPDTQYF	TGTGCCAGCAGCCAGCGGACTAGCGGGAGCCCAGATACGCAGTATTTT
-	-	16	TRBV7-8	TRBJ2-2	CASSRGGGVNTGELFF	TGTGCCAGCAGCAGGGGTGGTGGTGTGAACACCGGGGAGCTGTTTTTT
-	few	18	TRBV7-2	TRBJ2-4	CASSVSNRGPAAKNIQYF	TGTGCCAGCAGCGTTAGTAATCGGGGCCCGGCGGCCAAAAACATTCAGTACTTC
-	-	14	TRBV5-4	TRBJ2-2	CASSLASRPGELFF	TGTGCCAGCAGCTTGGCTAGCAGGCCGGGGGAGCTGTTTTTT
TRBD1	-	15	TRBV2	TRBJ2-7	CASSSPGQGPYEQYF	TGTGCCAGCAGTTCTCCGGGACAGGGGCCCTACGAGCAGTACTTC
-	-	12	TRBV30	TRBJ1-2	CAWTQGKGGYTF	TGTGCCTGGACTCAGGGGAAGGGAGGCTACACCTTC
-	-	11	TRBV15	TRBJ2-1	CATAGDNEQFF	TGTGCCACCGCCGGCGACAATGAGCAGTTCTTC
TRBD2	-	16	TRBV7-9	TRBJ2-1	CASRSGTSGAYNEQFF	TGTGCCAGCAGGTCCGGGACTAGCGGGGCCTACAATGAGCAGTTCTTC
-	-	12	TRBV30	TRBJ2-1	CALEENYNEQFF	TGTGCGCTGGAGGAAAACTACAATGAGCAGTTCTTC
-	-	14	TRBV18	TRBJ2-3	CASSPLATTDTQYF	TGTGCCAGCTCACCCCTGGCTACCACAGATACGCAGTATTTT
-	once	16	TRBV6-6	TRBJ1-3	CASSYSTNPSGNTIYF	TGTGCCAGCAGTTACTCGACCAACCCGTCTGGAAACACCATATATTTT
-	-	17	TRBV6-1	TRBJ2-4	CASSELRGLLAKNIQYF	TGTGCCAGCAGTGAATTGAGGGGACTTCTGGCCAAAAACATTCAGTACTTC
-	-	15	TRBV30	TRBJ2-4	CAWSRTELAKNIQYF	TGTGCCTGGAGTCGGACAGAACTAGCCAAAAACATTCAGTACTTC